Listed here are 29 T cell receptor beta chains from one sample, sequenced in a study of identical twins. Using its own MiXCR run on the 5' RACE reads, TCRdb lists one record per CDR3 protein. The sample lists fewer than 500,000 distinct CDR3 sequences; 14% were seen once. These records were also assigned to another study, of yellow fever vaccine responses in identical twins.

Sequencing was carried out using CD4+ T cells sorted from blood. These receptors were taken from a woman aged 18-35 years in good health.

This clonotype has only a few counts. The gene calls are TRBV5-1 and TRBJ2-1; maybe TRBD1 (5 bases). Looked up from germline, CDR1 is SGHRS and CDR2 is YFSETQ. The CDR3 is made up of 16 amino acids. V dropped 4 bases and J dropped 7 bases, with 21 bases sitting between them. The CDR3 nucleotides are TGCGCCAGCAGCCCCGGTAATCGGAATGCAGGGAATGAGCAGTTCTTC. Translation: CASSPGNRNAGNEQFF. Together with reference TRBV5-1 and TRBJ2-1, the CDR3 gives the full variable domain: KAGVTQTPRYLIKTRGQQVTLSCSPISGHRSVSWYQQTPGQGLQFLFEYFSETQRNKGNFPGRFSGRQFSNSRSEMNVSTLELGDSALYLCASSPGNRNAGNEQFFGPGTRLTVL.

This clonotype was seen only a few times. The chain uses TRBV7-9 and TRBJ1-1; 9 nucleotides line up with TRBD1. The CDR3 contains 13 residues. Germline assignment: CDR1 SEHNR and CDR2 FQNEAQ (reference sequence). With V trimmed by 5 bases and J by 11 bases, 9 bases remained unmatched. CDR3 nucleotides: TGTGCCAGCAGCGGGAGGCTACAGGGGGCGGCTTTCTTT. Protein: CASSGRLQGAAFF.

This clonotype was seen at least ten times. This rearrangement joins TRBV12-3 or TRBV12-4 to TRBJ1-5, with D possibly matching TRBD1 (5 bases). The V gene lost 6 bases and the J gene lost 12 bases, with 12 bases spanning the gap. The CDR3 is made up of 11 amino acids. In DNA, the CDR3 is TGTGCCAGCAGCTGGGGGGGGGTCCAGCATTTT. Its protein product is CASSWGGVQHF.

This clonotype was detected only a few times. V is TRBV20-1 and J is TRBJ2-3, with D perhaps assigned TRBD1 or TRBD2 (5 bases each). This CDR3 is 12 amino acids long. The germline V gene encodes CDR1 DFQATT and CDR2 SNEGSKA (reference sequence). Trimming left V 6 bases short and J 4 bases short, with 11 bases between. The CDR3, as DNA: TGCAGTGCAACCGGGACGCCAGATACGCAGTATTTT. This gives the protein CSATGTPDTQYF.

This clonotype appeared many times. V and J are TRBV12-3 or TRBV12-4 and TRBJ2-1, with 7 bases identical to TRBD1. The junction had 9 bases not matched to a gene; V was cut back by 7 bases and J by 6 bases. The CDR3 extends over 14 amino acids. DNA for the CDR3: TGTGCCAGCAATCAGGATGGGACAGTCAATGAGCAGTTCTTC. Protein sequence: CASNQDGTVNEQFF.

This clonotype has a handful of counts. The genes are TRBV7-2 and TRBJ2-1; D is possibly TRBD2 (6 bases). The CDR3 is 14 amino acids. In germline, CDR1 is SGHTA, CDR2 FQGNSA. Trimming stripped 4 bases from V and 15 bases from J, with 22 bases between. The CDR3 spells CASSSGAERTKRFF. CDR3 DNA: TGTGCCAGCAGCTCCGGGGCGGAGAGGACTAAGCGGTTCTTC.

V is TRBV7-8 and J is TRBJ2-1, with TRBD1 matching over 8 bases. Germline V gene data show CDR1 as SGHVS and CDR2 as FQNEAQ. The CDR3 sequence is 17 residues long. V was pared by 1 base and J by 5 bases, with 10 bases of the junction left unmatched. The CDR3 DNA is TGTGCCAGCAGCTTAGTTGGGGGGACAGGTTTAAACAATGAGCAGTTCTTC. The encoded protein is CASSLVGGTGLNNEQFF.

This chain links TRBV11-2 with TRBJ2-5; 12 bases are a match to TRBD2. This CDR3 comprises 16 residues. V gave up 2 bases and J gave up 5 bases; unmatched junction bases: 6. The germline V gene encodes CDR1 SGHAT and CDR2 FQNNGV. CDR3 in amino acids: CASSLRLAGVAETQYF. The CDR3 DNA is TGTGCCAGCAGCTTAAGACTAGCGGGAGTCGCGGAGACCCAGTACTTC.

This sequence joins TRBV28 and TRBJ2-7; D not certain. The CDR3 length is 13 residues. The germline gives CDR1 MDHEN, CDR2 SYDVKM. Trimming pared 3 bases from V and 2 bases from J, leaving 8 bases between. As DNA, the CDR3 is TGTGCCAGCAGTTTCCTAGGACCCTACGAGCAGTACTTC. Its protein product is CASSFLGPYEQYF.

This clonotype was recorded a few times. This chain connects TRBV7-2 to TRBJ2-2; the D is unclear. CDR3 size: 14 residues. The V end lost 2 bases, the J end lost 2 bases, and 6 bases lay between the germline ends. The germline gives CDR1 SGHTA, CDR2 FQGNSA. In DNA, the CDR3 is TGTGCCAGCAGCTTAACCCCCAACACCGGGGAGCTGTTTTTT. Translating gives CASSLTPNTGELFF.

CDR3 bases: TGTGCCAGCAGTTCAAGAACCTACGAGCAGTACTTC. Translating it yields CASSSRTYEQYF. The chain has TRBV12-3 or TRBV12-4 and TRBJ2-7; no definite D call. V gave up 4 bases and J gave up 2 bases, with 6 bases separating them. CDR3 length: 12 residues.

The V call is TRBV2, the J call TRBJ2-5, with 7 bases identical to TRBD2. CDR1 and CDR2 (germline): SNHLY, FYNNEI. CDR3 length: 14 amino acids. The trim removed 7 bases at V and 8 bases at J, leaving 13 bases unmatched. CDR3 nucleotide sequence: TGTGCCAGCACAATCACCAGCGGGACCCCTACCCAGTACTTC. This sequence encodes CASTITSGTPTQYF.

This chain uses TRBV10-2 with TRBJ2-5; D possibly corresponds to TRBD2 (7 bases). The germline gives CDR1 WSHSY, CDR2 SAAADI. The CDR3 has 12 amino acids. The V gene lost 10 bases and the J gene lost 5 bases, with 14 bases spanning the gap. CDR3 amino acids: CATLGGQETQYF. CDR3 bases: TGCGCCACCCTCGGGGGGCAGGAGACCCAGTACTTC.

V usage is TRBV11-3 and J usage is TRBJ2-3, with 7 bases aligning to TRBD2. Germline CDR1 is SGHNT and CDR2 is YENEEA. The CDR3 extends over 13 amino acids. The J segment lost 6 bases and the V segment lost 4 bases, leaving 4 bases of the junction unmatched. The CDR3 nucleotides are TGTGCCAGCAGCTGGACTAGTTCGGATACGCAGTATTTT. This codes for CASSWTSSDTQYF.

This clonotype has just a few counts. The rearrangement joins TRBV7-2 to TRBJ2-1, with TRBD1 matching over 9 bases. The length of the CDR3 is 16 residues. Germline-derived CDR1 and CDR2 are SGHTA and FQGNSA. V was pared by 5 bases and J by 7 bases, with 12 bases of the junction left unmatched. CDR3: CASSHGTGKGENEQFF. DNA for the CDR3: TGTGCCAGCAGCCACGGGACAGGGAAGGGGGAAAATGAGCAGTTCTTC.

The chain joins TRBV4-2 to TRBJ2-6; D gene uncertain. The germline CDR1 and CDR2 sequences are LGHNA and YNFKEQ. Trimming took 4 bases from V and 0 from J, leaving 7 bases between them. This CDR3 has 15 residues. The CDR3 DNA is TGTGCCAGCAGCCTCACACGCTCTGGGGCCAACGTCCTGACTTTC. This sequence encodes CASSLTRSGANVLTF.

The chain's CDR3 is CASSFSGGIQYEQFF. CDR3 nucleotides: TGTGCCAGCAGCTTCTCGGGAGGAATTCAATATGAGCAGTTCTTC. This chain connects TRBV7-9 to TRBJ2-1, with 7 bases matching TRBD2. CDR1 is SEHNR and CDR2 is FQNEAQ in the germline V gene (reference sequence). Losses at the gene ends were 3 bases for V and 8 bases for J; bases not matched to a gene: 10. The CDR3 is 15 residues long.

V usage is TRBV7-9 and J usage is TRBJ2-7, with a possible D match to TRBD1 (6 bases). CDR3 length: 15 amino acids. V was shortened by 5 bases and J by 5 bases, with 19 bases between the two germline ends. The germline V gene encodes CDR1 SEHNR and CDR2 FQNEAQ (reference sequence). As DNA, the CDR3 is TGTGCCAGCAGCGACGGGACAAGGTTAAATGACGAGCAGTACTTC. It specifies CASSDGTRLNDEQYF.

The chain recombines TRBV29-1 with TRBJ1-1, with D possibly TRBD1 on 5 matching bases. The V end was cut by 1 base, the J end by 4 bases, with 10 bases between. The CDR3 totals 13 residues. Germline assignment: CDR1 SQVTM and CDR2 ANQGSEA. This CDR3 reads CSVEAYGGTEAFF. The CDR3 coding sequence is TGCAGCGTTGAAGCATATGGGGGCACTGAAGCTTTCTTT. Supplemented by reference TRBV29-1 and TRBJ1-1, the full variable domain reads SAVISQKPSRDICQRGTSLTIQCQVDSQVTMMFWYRQQPGQSLTLIATANQGSEATYESGFVIDKFPISRPNLTFSTLTVSNMSPEDSSIYLCSVEAYGGTEAFFGQGTRLTVV.

The chain recombines TRBV19 with TRBJ2-1, with 13 bases that match TRBD2. The CDR3 is 16 amino acids. Per germline, CDR1 LNHDA and CDR2 SQIVND (reference sequence). The CDR3 protein is CATGTSGNPPYNEQFF. DNA for the CDR3: TGTGCAACCGGGACTAGCGGGAATCCGCCCTACAATGAGCAGTTCTTC.

The chain employs TRBV6-1 and TRBJ2-3; 7 nucleotides match TRBD2. Looked up from germline, CDR1 is MNHNS and CDR2 is SASEGT. The CDR3 runs to 13 residues. Trimming took 5 bases from V and 6 from J; bases not matched to a gene: 5. CDR3 nucleotides: TGTGCCAGCAGTCGGACTAGAAGGGATACGCAGTATTTT. Encoded protein: CASSRTRRDTQYF.

The gene calls are TRBV12-3 or TRBV12-4 and TRBJ2-7, with TRBD2 matching over 13 bases. The CDR3 totals 17 residues. V dropped 5 bases and J dropped 4; count of bases not matched to a gene: 11. The CDR3 region has the DNA TGTGCCAGCAGTGTAACTAGCGGGGGGGCGGAGTGGTACGAGCAGTACTTC. Protein: CASSVTSGGAEWYEQYF.

The gene calls are TRBV19 and TRBJ1-2; 7 positions match TRBD1. CDR1 is LNHDA and CDR2 is SQIVND in the germline V gene (reference sequence). J was trimmed by 8 bases and V by 5 bases; bases with no gene match: 8. The CDR3 has 13 residues. The CDR3 sequence: CASSLETGIGYTF. CDR3 in DNA: TGTGCCAGTAGTCTGGAGACAGGGATCGGCTACACCTTC.

The V and J genes are TRBV20-1 and TRBJ2-7; TRBD2 agrees at 12 bases. Trimming cost V 1 base and J 2 bases; bases outside gene matches: 0. The CDR3 length is 14 residues. Germline-derived CDR1 and CDR2 are DFQATT and SNEGSKA (reference sequence). The CDR3 protein is CSARGLAGAYEQYF. Written as DNA, the CDR3 is TGCAGTGCTAGAGGACTAGCGGGAGCCTACGAGCAGTACTTC.

V gene TRBV7-8 combines with J gene TRBJ2-5, with D possibly being TRBD2 (5 bases). Trimming took off 8 bases at V and 5 bases at J, with 12 bases between the two ends. Per germline, CDR1 SGHVS and CDR2 FQNEAQ. The CDR3 runs to 12 residues. This CDR3 is CASGSGGETQYF. CDR3 bases: TGTGCCAGCGGTTCGGGCGGGGAGACCCAGTACTTC.

The chain employs TRBV11-2 and TRBJ2-7; unclear D gene. V dropped 5 bases and J dropped 6 bases, with 20 bases sitting between them. CDR3 length: 15 amino acids. CDR1 is SGHAT, CDR2 FQNNGV, per germline. The CDR3 protein is CASSPIAERRSEQYF. The CDR3 nucleotides read TGTGCCAGCAGCCCTATAGCAGAGAGAAGGTCCGAGCAGTACTTC.

The chain recombines TRBV7-9 with TRBJ2-7; D is unresolved. V lost 5 bases, J lost 2 bases, and 16 bases lay in between. Germline values: CDR1 SEHNR, CDR2 FQNEAQ (reference sequence). The CDR3 contains 15 residues. The CDR3 sequence is CASSPRGGTAYEQYF. The DNA for the CDR3 is TGTGCCAGCAGCCCCCGAGGCGGAACCGCCTACGAGCAGTACTTC.

This chain links TRBV5-1 with TRBJ1-1; D ambiguous. Between the trimmed V and J ends, which lost 0 bases and 2 bases, there was a span of 8 bases. This CDR3 has 14 residues. Germline V gene lookup returns CDR1 SGHRS and CDR2 YFSETQ. As DNA, the CDR3 is TGCGCCAGCAGCTTGGGGCTGAAAAACACTGAAGCTTTCTTT. This sequence encodes CASSLGLKNTEAFF.

This clonotype has just a few counts. V and J are TRBV4-3 and TRBJ2-1, with TRBD2 as a possible D gene (7 bases). Germline CDR1 and CDR2: LGHNA and YSLEER. Trimming stripped 0 bases from V and 3 bases from J, with 12 bases between. The length of the CDR3 is 16 residues. The CDR3 nucleotides are TGCGCCAGCAGCCAAGATGGGGGGGGCCTCTACAATGAGCAGTTCTTC. It yields the protein CASSQDGGGLYNEQFF.